The 23 T cell receptor beta chains below all came from one sample that was sequenced in a study of shared clonotypes between healthy human individuals. Assay: immunoSEQ multiplex PCR; the TCRdb copy retains only in-frame clones and omits some. The sample has 1.5 million to 1.9 million clones; approximately 98% are singletons. Specimen: naive CD4+ T cells sorted from blood. Indicated subset: CD45RA+ positively selected. The source is a man aged 30 to 39 in good health.

The V call is TRBV19, the J call TRBJ2-1, with 10 bases identical to TRBD2. Germline V gene sequence: CDR1 LNHDA, CDR2 SQIVND (reference sequence). The trim removed 6 bases at V and 4 bases at J, leaving 6 bases unmatched. The length of the CDR3 is 15 residues. The CDR3 bases are TGTGCCAGTAGACCAATTAGCGGGAGGTACAATGAGCAGTTCTTC. Protein sequence: CASRPISGRYNEQFF.

This clone was detected once. The rearrangement uses TRBV7-8 and TRBJ2-7; TRBD2 matches at 7 bases. Germline CDR1 is SGHVS and CDR2 is FQNEAQ. This CDR3 has 14 residues. V shed 5 bases and J 2 bases; nucleotides not matched to a gene: 6. CDR3 DNA sequence: TGTGCCAGCAGCCCCCGGGAGGAAACCTACGAGCAGTACTTC. This codes for CASSPREETYEQYF. The full variable domain, with the rest looked up from reference TRBV7-8 and TRBJ2-7, is GAGVSQSPRYKVAKRGQDVALRCDPISGHVSLFWYQQALGQGPEFLTYFQNEAQLDKSGLPSDRFFAERPEGSVSTLKIQRTQQEDSAVYLCASSPREETYEQYFGPGTRLTVT.

Comments on this clone: In the same sample, other DNA sequences code for this CDR3. This rearrangement joins TRBV7-9 to TRBJ2-5; D call uncertain. CDR1 and CDR2 (germline): SEHNR, FQNEAQ (reference sequence). V was clipped by 5 bases and J by 5 bases, with 9 bases between them. The CDR3 length is 12 residues. The CDR3 nucleotides are TGTGCCAGCAGCCCACTGGGGGAGACCCAGTACTTC. Translating gives CASSPLGETQYF.

The chain has TRBV2 and TRBJ2-7; 9 bases match TRBD1. Germline values: CDR1 SNHLY, CDR2 FYNNEI. Unmatched junction bases numbered 1, after V lost 7 bases and J lost 3 bases. The CDR3 consists of 12 residues. The DNA of the CDR3 is TGTGCCAGCACGACAGGGGGCTACGAGCAGTACTTC. It encodes CASTTGGYEQYF.

V is TRBV5-1 and J is TRBJ2-7, with 8 bases lining up with TRBD1. Germline assignment: CDR1 SGHRS and CDR2 YFSETQ. The CDR3 is made up of 15 amino acids. Trimming took 4 bases from V and 5 from J; bases not matched to a gene: 11. This chain's CDR3 is CASSPQRQGAHEQYF. The DNA for the CDR3 is TGCGCCAGCAGCCCCCAAAGGCAGGGGGCCCACGAGCAGTACTTC.

This chain joins TRBV10-1 and TRBJ2-7; D tentatively fits TRBD1 or TRBD2 (5 bases each). Trimming cost V 5 bases and J 1 base, with 15 bases left between them. This CDR3 is 15 amino acids long. Germline V gene data show CDR1 as WNHNN and CDR2 as SYGVQD (reference sequence). CDR3 sequence reads: CASSPGRAPSYEQYF. The CDR3 nucleotides read TGCGCCAGCAGTCCGGGACGCGCTCCTTCCTACGAGCAGTACTTC.

The chain is built from TRBV5-4 and TRBJ2-5; TRBD2 might be the D (5 bases). The V gene's germline CDR1 is SGHNT and CDR2 YYREEE (reference sequence). V was pared by 3 bases and J by 5 bases, with 11 bases between. The CDR3 extends over 13 amino acids. The CDR3 nucleotides are TGTGCCAGCAGCTCTAGCTTTATGGAGACCCAGTACTTC. Amino acids: CASSSSFMETQYF. Looking up the rest from reference TRBV5-4 and TRBJ2-5 gives the full variable domain: ETGVTQSPTHLIKTRGQQVTLRCSSQSGHNTVSWYQQALGQGPQFIFQYYREEENGRGNFPPRFSGLQFPNYSSELNVNALELDDSALYLCASSSSFMETQYFGPGTRLLVL.

The V call is TRBV29-1, the J call TRBJ2-2; D possibly corresponds to TRBD1 (5 bases). Trimming took off 4 bases at V and 6 bases at J, with 9 bases between the two ends. Germline CDR1 and CDR2: SQVTM and ANQGSEA. The CDR3 is 12 residues long. DNA of the CDR3: TGCAGCGTTGCTTTCAGGGCCGGGGAGCTGTTTTTT. It translates to CSVAFRAGELFF.

The genes are TRBV5-1 and TRBJ2-1; D assignment may be TRBD1 or TRBD2 (5 bases each). CDR1 and CDR2 (germline): SGHRS, YFSETQ. Trimming stripped 1 base from V and 6 bases from J, with 14 bases between. This CDR3 region has 15 residues. CDR3 amino acids: CASSLFRDPSNEQFF. The CDR3 coding sequence is TGCGCCAGCAGCTTGTTCCGGGACCCGTCCAATGAGCAGTTCTTC.

In its sample, this clone was seen a few times. This chain joins TRBV7-3 and TRBJ2-2, with D uncertain. The germline V gene encodes CDR1 SGHTA and CDR2 FQGTGA. The V and J ends lost 6 bases and 5 bases respectively, with 16 bases between them. This CDR3 spans 15 amino acids. CDR3 in DNA: TGTGCCAGCAGGACGAACGGCCGTCGGACCGGGGAGCTGTTTTTT. Translating it yields CASRTNGRRTGELFF. The variable domain in full, with the rest retrieved from reference TRBV7-3 and TRBJ2-2, is GAGVSQTPSNKVTEKGKYVELRCDPISGHTALYWYRQSLGQGPEFLIYFQGTGAADDSGLPNDRFFAVRPEGSVSTLKIQRTERGDSAVYLCASRTNGRRTGELFFGEGSRLTVL.

With regard to this clone: Other DNA sequences within the sample encode an identical CDR3. The chain has TRBV4-3 and TRBJ2-3; 8 bases line up with TRBD2. This CDR3 contains 14 residues. The trim removed 0 bases at V and 6 bases at J, leaving 2 bases unmatched. CDR1 and CDR2 from the germline V gene are LGHNA and YSLEER. The chain's CDR3 is CASSQDRGRDTQYF. The CDR3 DNA is TGCGCCAGCAGCCAAGATCGCGGGAGGGATACGCAGTATTTT.

This clone was observed a single time. V is TRBV19 and J is TRBJ1-2, with D possibly being TRBD1 (6 bases). Germline CDR1 LNHDA, CDR2 SQIVND (reference sequence). The CDR3 length is 14 residues. V lost 3 bases and J 3 bases, leaving 11 bases between the germline ends. CDR3 sequence (DNA): TGTGCCAGTAGTATGCAGGGGTGGGACTATGGCTACACCTTC. The encoded protein is CASSMQGWDYGYTF.

The V gene is TRBV6-1, the J gene TRBJ1-5, with D possibly being TRBD1 (5 bases). The CDR3 length is 14 residues. With 6 bases removed from V and 0 bases from J, the gap between germline ends came to 9 bases. Germline CDR1 is MNHNS and CDR2 is SASEGT. The CDR3: CASRDSHSNQPQHF. The CDR3 DNA reads TGTGCCAGCAGAGACAGTCATAGCAATCAGCCCCAGCATTTT.

V and J are TRBV29-1 and TRBJ1-2; 7 bases are shared with TRBD1. V was pared by 7 bases and J by 6 bases, with 17 bases of the junction left unmatched. Germline V gene sequence: CDR1 SQVTM, CDR2 ANQGSEA. The CDR3 sequence is 15 residues long. DNA of the CDR3: TGCAGCGCTAAGATCCCGAAGCAGGGGGTAAATGGCTACACCTTC. It translates to CSAKIPKQGVNGYTF. The full variable domain, completed using reference TRBV29-1 and TRBJ1-2, is SAVISQKPSRDICQRGTSLTIQCQVDSQVTMMFWYRQQPGQSLTLIATANQGSEATYESGFVIDKFPISRPNLTFSTLTVSNMSPEDSSIYLCSAKIPKQGVNGYTFGSGTRLTVV.

The rearrangement links TRBV5-8 to TRBJ2-7; D perhaps matches TRBD2 (5 bases). Germline-derived CDR1 and CDR2 are SGHTS and YDEGEE. This CDR3 spans 14 amino acids. Trimming shortened V by 10 bases and J by 1 base, and 18 bases separated the two germline ends. The DNA of the CDR3 is TGTGCCGTCCGCCGGGAACGGGTTTCCTACGAGCAGTACTTC. Amino acids: CAVRRERVSYEQYF.

The V and J genes are TRBV4-3 and TRBJ1-1, with D perhaps TRBD1 (6 bases). This CDR3 is built from 16 residues. Per germline, CDR1 LGHNA and CDR2 YSLEER. V was clipped by 3 bases and J by 7 bases, with 21 bases between them. CDR3: CASSHARQAEKGEAFF. The CDR3 coding sequence is TGCGCCAGCAGCCATGCCAGACAGGCCGAGAAGGGTGAAGCTTTCTTT.

The chain is built from TRBV5-1 and TRBJ1-4, with TRBD1 identical over 7 bases. Germline V gene lookup returns CDR1 SGHRS and CDR2 YFSETQ. The CDR3 contains 15 residues. With 4 bases clipped from V and 10 bases from J, the junction kept 13 bases outside the gene matches. CDR3 sequence reads: CASSPEPTGVGKLFF. The CDR3 bases are TGCGCCAGCAGCCCGGAACCCACAGGGGTGGGAAAACTGTTTTTT.

This clone has just one count. The CDR3 sequence is CASSFAGTEEKLFF. In DNA, the CDR3 is TGCGCCAGCAGCTTCGCGGGAACAGAGGAAAAACTGTTTTTT. The V and J genes are TRBV5-1 and TRBJ1-4; D unclear. The CDR3 is made up of 14 amino acids. Germline loops: CDR1 SGHRS, CDR2 YFSETQ. V dropped 2 bases and J dropped 8 bases, with 13 bases sitting between them.

V usage is TRBV7-2 and J usage is TRBJ2-5; possibly TRBD1 or TRBD2 for D (6 bases each). CDR1 and CDR2 from the germline V gene are SGHTA and FQGNSA. The CDR3 loop spans 15 amino acids. Trimming left V 4 bases short and J 5 bases short, with 17 bases between. The CDR3 DNA is TGTGCCAGCAGCTCAACCCCGGGGGCCGAGGAGACCCAGTACTTC. Encoded protein: CASSSTPGAEETQYF.

The rearrangement uses TRBV7-2 and TRBJ2-7, with D perhaps matching TRBD2 (6 bases). Trimming removed 3 bases at V and 3 bases at J, with 18 bases between. The germline V gene encodes CDR1 SGHTA and CDR2 FQGNSA. The CDR3 covers 16 residues. The CDR3 DNA is TGTGCCAGCAGCTTCCGACCGGAGGGGTTTCTCTACGAGCAGTACTTC. Amino acids: CASSFRPEGFLYEQYF.

This chain uses TRBV10-3 with TRBJ2-3; the D is unclear. The V end lost 6 bases, the J end lost 2 bases, and 9 bases lay between the germline ends. The V gene's germline CDR1 is ENHRY and CDR2 SYGVKD. The CDR3 runs 13 residues. The CDR3 region is CAIRPQPTDTQYF. CDR3 bases: TGTGCCATCAGGCCTCAGCCCACAGATACGCAGTATTTT.

The DNA for the CDR3 is TGTGCCAGCAGCTTAGTATTAGGGGCCTCAGAGACCCAGTACTTC. This codes for CASSLVLGASETQYF. V is TRBV7-8 and J is TRBJ2-5; perhaps TRBD1 as D (5 bases). The CDR3 is 15 residues long. Trimming cost V 1 base and J 4 bases, with 13 bases left between them. The germline V gene encodes CDR1 SGHVS and CDR2 FQNEAQ.

The chain is built from TRBV7-3 and TRBJ2-7; 7 bases align to TRBD1. CDR3 size: 13 residues. The germline V gene has CDR1 SGHTA and CDR2 FQGTGA. The V gene end was trimmed by 1 base and the J gene end by 6 bases; junction bases not matched to a gene: 3. CDR3 residues: CASSLRQGTEQYF. CDR3 nucleotides: TGTGCCAGCAGCTTAAGACAGGGTACCGAGCAGTACTTC.